These T cell receptor beta chains were read from a single sample in a study of vaccination and CD4 T cells after COVID-19. These TCRs are of unknown antigen specificity. TCRdb fed the PCR reads into MiXCR, producing one record per CDR3 protein. The sample records 9,500 to 13,000 distinct CDR3 sequences, roughly 53% being singletons. The specimen sequenced was CD4+ T cells from blood, cultured in vitro. Source of these receptors: a human donor who had recovered from COVID-19. The CDR3 runs from the conserved cysteine through the conserved F or W. D genes are given only for firm matches. Clone size is not always given. Where it is, it says once, few, many or a class for expanded clones.

J: TRBJ1-1; V: TRBV19; D: .; size: .; DNA: TGTGCCAGTATGGGGACGAGAGTAAATCGTTGGACTGAAGCTTTCTTT; CDR3: CASMGTRVNRWTEAFF
J: TRBJ1-5; V: TRBV20-1; D: .; size: few; DNA: TGCAGTGCCATGGACACCCTCCTCAATCAGCCCCAGCATTTT; CDR3: CSAMDTLLNQPQHF
J: TRBJ2-2; V: TRBV28; D: .; size: .; DNA: TGTGCCAGCAGCTGGGCCACCGGGGAGCTGTTTTTT; CDR3: CASSWATGELFF
J: TRBJ1-1; V: TRBV28; D: .; size: .; DNA: TGTGCCAGCAGTTTAGAGGACTGGGCCAGGGAGAACACTGAAGCTTTCTTT; CDR3: CASSLEDWARENTEAFF
J: TRBJ2-7; V: TRBV20-1; D: TRBD1; size: once; DNA: TGCAGTGCTAGGGAGACAGGGCTAAACGAGCAGTACTTC; CDR3: CSARETGLNEQYF
J: TRBJ1-2; V: TRBV20-1; D: TRBD1; size: .; DNA: TGCAGTGCTAGCGGATTGGGACAGGCCAATGGCTACACCTTC; CDR3: CSASGLGQANGYTF
J: TRBJ2-1; V: TRBV11-3; D: TRBD2; size: .; DNA: TGTGCCAGCAGCTTAGACACACGGGAGCGGGGGGGCCTCCATGAGCAGTTCTTC; CDR3: CASSLDTRERGGLHEQFF
J: TRBJ1-1; V: TRBV7-9; D: .; size: .; DNA: TGTGCCAGCAGCTTAGAAGGAAACACTGAAGCTTTCTTT; CDR3: CASSLEGNTEAFF
J: TRBJ1-2; V: TRBV28; D: .; size: .; DNA: TGTGCCAGCATCCCAGGGACCACCTATGGCTACACCTTC; CDR3: CASIPGTTYGYTF
J: TRBJ1-1; V: TRBV7-9; D: .; size: few; DNA: TGTGCCAGCAGCTCGTACAGTATTCAAAACACTGAAGCTTTCTTT; CDR3: CASSSYSIQNTEAFF
J: TRBJ1-5; V: TRBV27; D: TRBD1; size: few; DNA: TGTGCCAGCAGTTTATTAGGGGGCCTTGGGGGCAATCAGCCCCAGCATTTT; CDR3: CASSLLGGLGGNQPQHF
J: TRBJ1-5; V: TRBV11-2; D: .; size: few; DNA: TGTGCCAGCAGCTTAGAGCGGTCAGGGGATCAGCCCCAGCATTTT; CDR3: CASSLERSGDQPQHF
J: TRBJ2-1; V: TRBV15; D: .; size: .; DNA: TGTGCCACCAGCAGAGATTCTACTAGCCGATACAATGAGCAGTTCTTC; CDR3: CATSRDSTSRYNEQFF
J: TRBJ2-5; V: TRBV11-3; D: TRBD1; size: .; DNA: TGTGCCAGCAGCTTAGGCAGGGGGCAAGAGACCCAGTACTTC; CDR3: CASSLGRGQETQYF
J: TRBJ2-5; V: TRBV6-1; D: TRBD2; size: .; DNA: TGTGCCAGCAGTGTGGGACTAGCGGACCAAGAGACCCAGTACTTC; CDR3: CASSVGLADQETQYF
J: TRBJ1-2; V: TRBV7-9; D: .; size: few; DNA: TGTGCCAGCAGCTTTGGATTCTATGGCTACACCTTC; CDR3: CASSFGFYGYTF
J: TRBJ1-1; V: TRBV5-1; D: .; size: .; DNA: TGCGCCAGCAGGCCCGGGGGCAACACTGAAGCTTTCTTT; CDR3: CASRPGGNTEAFF
J: TRBJ2-5; V: TRBV25-1; D: .; size: once; DNA: TGTGCCAGCGCCGGACCTGTTCAGACCCAGTACTTC; CDR3: CASAGPVQTQYF
J: TRBJ1-1; V: TRBV27; D: .; size: .; DNA: TGTGCCAGCAGTTCCTACGGACCGGCGAACACTGAAGCTTTCTTT; CDR3: CASSSYGPANTEAFF
J: TRBJ2-2; V: TRBV19; D: .; size: .; DNA: TGTGCCAGTAGTATACAGACAAACACCGGGGAGCTGTTTTTT; CDR3: CASSIQTNTGELFF
J: TRBJ2-7; V: TRBV19; D: .; size: .; DNA: TGTGCCAGTAGTACCCGATGGGATTCCTACGAGCAGTACTTC; CDR3: CASSTRWDSYEQYF
J: TRBJ2-3; V: TRBV7-2; D: TRBD2; size: .; DNA: TGTGCCAGCAGCTTAGCTGCTAGCGGGGGGGCGGGAGATACGCAGTATTTT; CDR3: CASSLAASGGAGDTQYF